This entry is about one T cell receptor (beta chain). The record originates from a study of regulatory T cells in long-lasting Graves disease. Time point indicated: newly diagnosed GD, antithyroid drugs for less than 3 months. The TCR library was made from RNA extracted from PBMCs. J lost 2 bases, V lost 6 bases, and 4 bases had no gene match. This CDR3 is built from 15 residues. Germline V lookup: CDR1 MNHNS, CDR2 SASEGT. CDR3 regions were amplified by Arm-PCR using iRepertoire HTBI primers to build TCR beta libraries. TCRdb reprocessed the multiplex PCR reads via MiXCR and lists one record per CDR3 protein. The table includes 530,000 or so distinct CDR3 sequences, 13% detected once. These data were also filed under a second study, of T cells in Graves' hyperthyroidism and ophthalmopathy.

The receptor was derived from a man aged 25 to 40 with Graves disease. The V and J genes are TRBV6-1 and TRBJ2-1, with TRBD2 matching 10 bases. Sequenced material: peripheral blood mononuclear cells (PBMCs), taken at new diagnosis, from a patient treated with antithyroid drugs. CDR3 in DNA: TGTGCCAGCAGGGCAGGACTAGCGGCCTACAATGAGCAGTTCTTC. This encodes CASRAGLAAYNEQFF.